The 20 T cell receptor beta chains listed next were all sequenced from one sample in a study of graft-versus-host responses after intestinal transplantation. This table comes from immunoSEQ multiplex PCR, and its TCRdb copy is limited to in-frame clones, with some not included. The sample shows 35,000 to 45,000 clones, just over 90% of them seen only once. Source: PBMCs, taken around 730 days after intestinal transplantation. The source is a human patient who received an intestinal transplant, so some T cells may come from the graft donor.

This chain connects TRBV6-5 to TRBJ1-6; 8 bases align to TRBD1. Unmatched junction bases numbered 4, after V lost 5 bases and J lost 7 bases. Germline CDR1 reads MNHEY; CDR2 reads SVGAGI. This CDR3 contains 14 residues. CDR3 sequence: CASSRDRLNSPLHF. The CDR3 DNA reads as TGTGCCAGCAGTCGGGACAGGTTGAATTCACCCCTCCACTTT.

The chain uses TRBV25-1 and TRBJ2-7; 11 nucleotides agree with TRBD1. With 5 bases clipped from V and 7 bases from J, the junction kept 4 bases outside the gene matches. This CDR3 comprises 13 residues. Germline loops: CDR1 MGHDK, CDR2 SYGVNS. The CDR3 spells CASSRTGGAEQYF. The CDR3 bases are TGTGCCAGCAGTAGGACAGGGGGCGCAGAGCAGTACTTC.

V and J are TRBV7-3 and TRBJ2-1, with a possible D match to TRBD1 (6 bases). Germline assignment: CDR1 SGHTA and CDR2 FQGTGA. The V end was cut by 5 bases, the J end by 5 bases, with 10 bases between. The CDR3 covers 13 residues. CDR3 sequence (DNA): TGTGCCAGCAGCACATACAGGGACAATGAGCAGTTCTTC. Protein: CASSTYRDNEQFF.

The chain has TRBV19 and TRBJ1-1; D is undetermined. Germline V gene lookup returns CDR1 LNHDA and CDR2 SQIVND (reference sequence). The V end was cut by 3 bases, the J end by 1 base, with 9 bases between. The CDR3 totals 14 residues. DNA of the CDR3: TGTGCCAGTAGTATCTGGTCAAGGAACACTGAAGCTTTCTTT. Translating gives CASSIWSRNTEAFF.

The chain couples TRBV6-5 to TRBJ2-7, with 10 bases fitting TRBD1. The J segment lost 2 bases and the V segment lost 6 bases, leaving 7 bases of the junction unmatched. Germline V gives CDR1 MNHEY, CDR2 SVGAGI. This CDR3 contains 15 residues. The CDR3 loop is CASRAGQGNPYEQYF. The CDR3 DNA is TGTGCCAGCAGGGCGGGACAGGGGAACCCCTACGAGCAGTACTTC.

This chain uses TRBV30 with TRBJ2-7, with D possibly being TRBD1 or TRBD2 (6 bases each). The V end lost 0 bases, the J end lost 7 bases, and 13 bases lay between the germline ends. This CDR3 comprises 13 residues. Germline assignment: CDR1 GTSNPN and CDR2 SVGIG (reference sequence). Here the CDR3 DNA reads TGTGCCTGGAGTGTACGGTGGGGGGCAGAGCAGTACTTC. Amino acids: CAWSVRWGAEQYF.

The chain recombines TRBV10-1 with TRBJ2-1; 9 bases are shared with TRBD2. Germline values: CDR1 WNHNN, CDR2 SYGVQD (reference sequence). CDR3 length: 16 amino acids. Trimming took 0 bases from V and 8 from J; bases not matched to a gene: 8. The CDR3 DNA follows: TGCGCCAGCAGTGAGTCAAGGCTAGCGGGGTTCGATGAGCAGTTCTTC. Protein product: CASSESRLAGFDEQFF.

This chain joins TRBV7-2 and TRBJ2-7, with TRBD2 identical over 7 bases. V shed 5 bases, J shed 2 bases, and the junction held 9 bases outside the gene matches. The CDR3 spans 15 residues. CDR1 is SGHTA, CDR2 FQGNSA, per germline. Written as DNA, the CDR3 is TGTGCCAGCAGCGCCCATAGCGGGCCTACCTACGAGCAGTACTTC. Amino acids: CASSAHSGPTYEQYF.

The chain carries TRBV10-2 and TRBJ2-7, with 7 nucleotides matching TRBD2. Germline V gene lookup returns CDR1 WSHSY and CDR2 SAAADI. This CDR3 is 14 amino acids long. V lost 10 bases and J lost 6; bases outside the gene matches: 15. CDR3 DNA: TGCGCCACGAAGTGGGGGGGTACGCTGGCCGAGCAGTACTTC. Amino acid sequence: CATKWGGTLAEQYF.

The genes are TRBV19 and TRBJ1-1; unclear D gene. The germline V gene has CDR1 LNHDA and CDR2 SQIVND (reference sequence). V lost 3 bases, J lost 1 base, and 9 bases lay in between. The CDR3 loop spans 14 amino acids. The CDR3 here is CASSMPRPNTEAFF. Written as DNA, the CDR3 is TGTGCCAGTAGTATGCCCAGGCCGAACACTGAAGCTTTCTTT.

V gene TRBV19 combines with J gene TRBJ1-6; possible D gene TRBD1, 5 bases. V lost 4 bases and J lost 2, with 12 bases in between. This CDR3 is built from 16 residues. Germline V gene data show CDR1 as LNHDA and CDR2 as SQIVND (reference sequence). For the CDR3, the DNA is TGTGCCAGTAGTACGGGGAGGGGTGCCTATAATTCACCCCTCCACTTT. Its protein is CASSTGRGAYNSPLHF.

The sample holds one count of this clone. V usage is TRBV10-3 and J usage is TRBJ2-1; perhaps TRBD1 as D (6 bases). V was clipped by 2 bases and J by 0 bases, with 8 bases between them. The CDR3 totals 15 residues. The V gene's germline CDR1 is ENHRY and CDR2 SYGVKD. CDR3 protein: CAISETGHSYNEQFF. DNA of the CDR3: TGTGCCATCAGTGAGACGGGACACTCCTACAATGAGCAGTTCTTC.

CDR3 protein: CASSRGQGRGQPQHF. CDR3 coding DNA: TGTGCCAGCAGCCGCGGACAGGGTCGCGGTCAGCCCCAGCATTTT. The rearrangement uses TRBV6-6 and TRBJ1-5; 8 nucleotides align to TRBD1. Germline assignment: CDR1 MNHNY and CDR2 SVGAGI (reference sequence). The CDR3 loop spans 15 amino acids. V was clipped by 6 bases and J by 6 bases; unmatched bases: 10.

This clone was recorded only once. The rearrangement uses TRBV29-1 and TRBJ2-1; D is tentatively TRBD1 or TRBD2 (5 bases each). CDR3 size: 11 residues. V was clipped by 5 bases and J by 7 bases, with 9 bases between them. CDR1 and CDR2 (germline): SQVTM, ANQGSEA. CDR3 sequence: CSVRDGNEQFF. CDR3 bases: TGCAGCGTTAGGGACGGAAATGAGCAGTTCTTC.

The V gene is TRBV6-6, the J gene TRBJ2-2, with D possibly TRBD2 on 6 matching bases. The V gene's germline CDR1 is MNHNY and CDR2 SVGAGI (reference sequence). The CDR3 runs 14 residues. V lost 5 bases, J lost 7 bases, and 14 bases lay in between. CDR3 nucleotides: TGTGCCAGCAGTCCCCGACTAGTAGGCGGGGAGCTGTTTTTT. It codes for CASSPRLVGGELFF.

The rearrangement joins TRBV6-6 to TRBJ2-7; D is perhaps TRBD1 or TRBD2 (5 bases each). The CDR3 runs to 15 residues. V gave up 4 bases and J gave up 2 bases, with 15 bases separating them. The V gene's germline CDR1 is MNHNY and CDR2 SVGAGI (reference sequence). In DNA form, the CDR3 reads TGTGCCAGCAGTTGGGTCGGGACGAGTCCCTACGAGCAGTACTTC. Translation: CASSWVGTSPYEQYF.

The rearrangement links TRBV13 to TRBJ1-5; 8 bases line up with TRBD1. J was trimmed by 5 bases and V by 0 bases; bases with no gene match: 3. The CDR3 has 15 amino acids. In germline, CDR1 is PRHDT, CDR2 FYEKMQ (reference sequence). In nucleotides, the CDR3 is TGTGCCAGCAGCTTAGGCAGGGGGCACGATCAGCCCCAGCATTTT. Translating gives CASSLGRGHDQPQHF.

This clone was counted only a few times. The J gene is TRBJ1-6, the V gene TRBV5-1; a weak D match, TRBD1 (6 bases). The ends were cut back, 6 bases at V and 7 bases at J, with 14 bases in the middle. Germline V gene lookup returns CDR1 SGHRS and CDR2 YFSETQ. The CDR3 is 14 amino acids. In DNA form, the CDR3 reads TGCGCCAGCACCTTCGGGGGGCTGAATTCACCCCTCCACTTT. This translates into CASTFGGLNSPLHF.

In its sample, this clone was seen a few times. The CDR3 DNA follows: TGTGCCAGCTCCCCCCGACAGGGTTTTGGTAATTCACCCCTCCACTTT. Encoded protein: CASSPRQGFGNSPLHF. The chain combines TRBV18 with TRBJ1-6, with 7 bases matching TRBD1. Per the germline V gene, CDR1 is KGHSH and CDR2 is LQKENI. The ends lost 6 bases at V and 6 bases at J; junction bases unmatched: 11. The CDR3 length is 16 residues.

This rearrangement joins TRBV2 to TRBJ1-2; TRBD1 matches 7 bases. The germline CDR1 and CDR2 sequences are SNHLY and FYNNEI. V was pared by 5 bases and J by 5 bases, with 2 bases of the junction left unmatched. The CDR3 is made up of 12 amino acids. CDR3: CASSSDRYGYTF. The DNA of the CDR3 is TGTGCCAGCAGTTCGGACAGGTATGGCTACACCTTC.